A selection of T cell receptor beta chains follows, all from one sample in a study of T cells in localized non-small cell lung cancer. Using immunoSEQ multiplex PCR, the repertoire was profiled, and TCRdb retains in-frame clones only, with some absent. This sample has 2,000 or so clones; approximately 31% occur once, and the top ten carry about 12%. Source: normal lung tissue next to the tumor, taken before any cancer treatment. The receptors shown here come from an older male donor with stage I squamous cell lung carcinoma. The CDR3 runs from the conserved cysteine through the conserved F or W. Each record gives: D gene, CDR3 length, V gene, clone size, J gene, CDR3 protein, CDR3 DNA. A D gene is named only where the DNA matches it firmly. Some rows have no size entry. The others give once, few or many, or a class for an expanded clone.

TRBD1	18	TRBV9	-	TRBJ2-3	CASSVPPGQGFATDTQYF	TGTGCCAGCAGCGTTCCCCCGGGACAGGGTTTCGCCACAGATACGCAGTATTTT
TRBD2	15	TRBV18	-	TRBJ2-7	CASSPGLAGGYEQYF	TGTGCCAGCTCACCGGGACTAGCGGGAGGGTACGAGCAGTACTTC
-	15	TRBV11-3	-	TRBJ1-3	CASSLVGETGNTIYF	TGTGCCAGCAGCTTAGTGGGGGAAACTGGAAACACCATATATTTT
-	16	TRBV28	large	TRBJ2-1	CASSLFVIGSANEQFF	TGTGCCAGCAGTTTATTCGTCATAGGGTCGGCTAATGAGCAGTTCTTC
-	15	TRBV19	-	TRBJ2-1	CASSRALSSYNEQFF	TGTGCCAGTAGCCGGGCCTTAAGCTCCTACAATGAGCAGTTCTTC
-	13	TRBV7-2	medium-sized	TRBJ1-2	CASSFGANYGYTF	TGTGCCAGCAGCTTCGGGGCTAACTATGGCTACACCTTC
-	14	TRBV28	-	TRBJ2-7	CASSFTSGTGEQYF	TGTGCCAGCAGTTTTACTAGCGGGACAGGGGAGCAGTACTTC
TRBD1	14	TRBV30	few	TRBJ1-5	CAWNTGTVNQPQHF	TGTGCCTGGAACACAGGGACAGTCAATCAGCCCCAGCATTTT
-	15	TRBV11-3	few	TRBJ2-5	CASSLGPTRGETQYF	TGTGCCAGCAGCCTCGGGCCCACCAGAGGAGAGACCCAGTACTTC
TRBD1	15	TRBV6-8	-	TRBJ2-7	CASSKIDRGDYEQYF	TGTGCCAGCAGCAAGATTGACAGGGGGGACTACGAGCAGTACTTC
-	14	TRBV18	large	TRBJ1-3	CASSPTQVENTIYF	TGTGCCAGCTCACCAACTCAGGTGGAAAACACCATATATTTT
-	15	TRBV15	-	TRBJ2-6	CATGGAGSGANVLTF	TGTGCCACCGGAGGAGCAGGGTCTGGGGCCAACGTCCTGACTTTC
-	14	TRBV11-3	-	TRBJ1-2	CASSLEGGLLSYTF	TGTGCCAGCAGCTTAGAGGGGGGGCTCTTAAGCTACACCTTC
TRBD1	14	TRBV9	few	TRBJ2-5	CASSVEGAGETQYF	TGTGCCAGCAGCGTAGAGGGGGCCGGGGAGACCCAGTACTTC
-	13	TRBV9	medium-sized	TRBJ1-1	CASSGVVHTEAFF	TGTGCCAGCAGTGGGGTTGTTCACACTGAAGCTTTCTTT
-	12	TRBV30	-	TRBJ2-7	CAWGPGPYEQYF	TGTGCCTGGGGGCCAGGGCCCTACGAGCAGTACTTC
-	11	TRBV30	few	TRBJ2-5	CAWSHGETQYF	TGTGCCTGGAGCCACGGGGAGACCCAGTACTTC
-	16	TRBV11-3	medium-sized	TRBJ2-2	CASSLWDNSYTGELFF	TGTGCCAGCAGCTTGTGGGACAACTCTTACACCGGGGAGCTGTTTTTT
TRBD1	13	TRBV19	-	TRBJ1-4	CASSTGGNEKLFF	TGTGCCAGTAGTACAGGGGGGAATGAAAAACTGTTTTTT
-	15	TRBV30	-	TRBJ2-3	CAWSVEGPRTDTQYF	TGTGCCTGGAGTGTAGAAGGCCCTCGCACAGATACGCAGTATTTT
-	16	TRBV6-8	medium-sized	TRBJ1-5	CASSAKDPGSAQPQHF	TGTGCCAGCAGTGCAAAGGATCCCGGCTCGGCTCAGCCCCAGCATTTT
TRBD2	15	TRBV14	few	TRBJ2-3	CASSQVAGTTDTQYF	TGTGCCAGCAGCCAAGTAGCGGGTACCACAGATACGCAGTATTTT
TRBD2	19	TRBV19	-	TRBJ2-1	CASTPSGTSGGSSYNEQFF	TGTGCCAGTACCCCATCCGGGACTAGCGGGGGAAGCTCCTACAATGAGCAGTTCTTC
TRBD1	16	TRBV6-8	few	TRBJ2-2	CASSSRQGPNTGELFF	TGTGCCAGCAGTTCGCGACAGGGGCCCAACACCGGGGAGCTGTTTTTT
-	15	TRBV9	medium-sized	TRBJ2-1	CASSNQGNSYNEQFF	TGTGCCAGCAGCAATCAGGGTAACTCCTACAATGAGCAGTTCTTC
-	16	TRBV16	-	TRBJ2-4	CASSPVQGMVKNIQYF	TGTGCCAGCAGCCCAGTACAGGGTATGGTCAAAAACATTCAGTACTTC
TRBD1	15	TRBV11-3	few	TRBJ2-5	CASSSFRTGGETQYF	TGTGCCAGCAGCTCGTTCCGGACAGGCGGCGAGACCCAGTACTTC
-	12	TRBV6-8	-	TRBJ1-2	CASSYGGNGYTF	TGTGCCAGCAGTTACGGAGGGAATGGCTACACCTTC
TRBD1	18	TRBV6-8	few	TRBJ1-3	CASSYRTGPRATGNTIYF	TGTGCCAGCAGTTATAGGACAGGGCCCAGGGCGACTGGAAACACCATATATTTT
-	13	TRBV6-8	-	TRBJ1-5	CASSEQGGQPQHF	TGTGCCAGCAGCGAACAGGGCGGGCAGCCCCAGCATTTT
TRBD2	17	TRBV11-3	large	TRBJ2-1	CASSLDEAGGRGSEQFF	TGTGCCAGCAGCTTAGATGAGGCGGGAGGGAGGGGCAGTGAGCAGTTCTTC
-	15	TRBV18	once	TRBJ2-7	CASSPSTDILYEQYF	TGTGCCAGCTCACCGTCGACGGACATTCTCTACGAGCAGTACTTC
-	16	TRBV6-8	medium-sized	TRBJ2-7	CASSYKVRASPYEQYF	TGTGCCAGCAGTTACAAAGTTCGGGCTAGCCCCTACGAGCAGTACTTC
-	19	TRBV11-3	few	TRBJ2-3	CASSQERARGRASTDTQYF	TGTGCCAGCAGCCAGGAAAGGGCTAGGGGAAGAGCTAGCACAGATACGCAGTATTTT
-	14	TRBV6-8	large	TRBJ2-1	CASSLGSRQDEQFF	TGTGCCAGCAGTCTGGGATCTCGGCAGGATGAGCAGTTCTTC
-	12	TRBV19	large	TRBJ2-7	CASSIDGGTAMF	TGTGCCAGTAGTATAGATGGCGGGACAGCCATGTTC
-	17	TRBV6-8	medium-sized	TRBJ1-5	CASIGEGLRGSSQPQHF	TGTGCCAGCATAGGGGAGGGTCTGAGGGGGAGCAGTCAGCCCCAGCATTTT
-	14	TRBV11-3	medium-sized	TRBJ2-1	CASSFRASYNEQFF	TGTGCCAGCAGCTTTCGAGCCTCCTACAATGAGCAGTTCTTC
-	15	TRBV19	-	TRBJ1-2	CASSRQVSTNYGYTF	TGTGCCAGTAGTCGGCAGGTTTCTACTAACTATGGCTACACCTTC
TRBD1	13	TRBV9	few	TRBJ2-7	CASSAGDRSEQYF	TGTGCCAGCAGCGCTGGGGACAGGTCTGAGCAGTACTTC
-	14	TRBV11-1	few	TRBJ2-2	CASSPFGTAGELFF	TGTGCCAGCAGCCCCTTCGGGACGGCCGGGGAGCTGTTTTTT
TRBD2	15	TRBV15	-	TRBJ2-1	CATSRGLAGYNEQFF	TGTGCCACCAGCAGGGGACTAGCGGGATACAATGAGCAGTTCTTC
-	16	TRBV28	-	TRBJ1-5	CASSTLSREGNQPQHF	TGTGCCAGCAGTACGCTCTCCCGGGAAGGCAATCAGCCCCAGCATTTT
-	15	TRBV19	-	TRBJ2-1	CASTPGGGDYNEQFF	TGTGCCAGCACCCCCGGAGGGGGCGACTACAATGAGCAGTTCTTC
TRBD1	14	TRBV9	-	TRBJ2-1	CASLLQGESNEQFF	TGTGCCAGCCTTTTACAGGGGGAAAGCAATGAGCAGTTCTTC
-	15	TRBV19	-	TRBJ1-1	CASSEGGYPDTEAFF	TGTGCCAGTAGTGAGGGGGGGTACCCGGACACTGAAGCTTTCTTT
-	13	TRBV29-1	-	TRBJ2-3	CSVVYWSTDTQYF	TGCAGCGTTGTATACTGGAGCACAGATACGCAGTATTTT
TRBD1	15	TRBV5-1	-	TRBJ2-2	CASSRDRGDTGELFF	TGCGCCAGCAGCCGCGACAGGGGTGACACCGGGGAGCTGTTTTTT
TRBD1	18	TRBV15	-	TRBJ1-3	CATSRASTGFSSGNTIYF	TGTGCCACCAGCAGGGCCTCGACAGGGTTCAGCTCTGGAAACACCATATATTTT
TRBD2	19	TRBV6-8	few	TRBJ2-5	CASRPGLAGLRDRRETQYF	TGTGCCAGCAGACCCGGACTAGCGGGACTACGGGATCGTCGAGAGACCCAGTACTTC
TRBD2	13	TRBV28	large	TRBJ2-4	CASRGLGIDIQYF	TGTGCCAGCAGGGGACTAGGGATAGACATTCAGTACTTC
TRBD2	14	TRBV6-8	medium-sized	TRBJ2-7	CASSYGGSLNEQYF	TGTGCCAGCAGTTACGGCGGGAGTCTGAACGAGCAGTACTTC
TRBD1	15	TRBV11-3	-	TRBJ1-3	CASSFTGGGGNTIYF	TGTGCCAGCAGCTTTACAGGGGGCGGTGGAAACACCATATATTTT
-	11	TRBV12-5	few	TRBJ1-1	CASASNTEAFF	TGTGCCAGCGCTTCGAACACTGAAGCTTTCTTT
TRBD1	15	TRBV11-3	-	TRBJ1-1	CASSAAIGQGARAFF	TGTGCCAGCAGCGCTGCTATCGGGCAGGGGGCTAGAGCTTTCTTT